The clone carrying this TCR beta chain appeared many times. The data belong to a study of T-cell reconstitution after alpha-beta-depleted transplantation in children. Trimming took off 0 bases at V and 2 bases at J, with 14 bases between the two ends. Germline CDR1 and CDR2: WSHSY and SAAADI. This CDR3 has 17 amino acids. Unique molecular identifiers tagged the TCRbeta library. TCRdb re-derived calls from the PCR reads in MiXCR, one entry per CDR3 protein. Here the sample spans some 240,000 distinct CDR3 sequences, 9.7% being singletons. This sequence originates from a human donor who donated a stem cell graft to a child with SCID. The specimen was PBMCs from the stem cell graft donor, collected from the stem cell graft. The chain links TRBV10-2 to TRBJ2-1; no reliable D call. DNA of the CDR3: TGCGCCAGCAGTGAGTCCCTGAACAGCCCTCCCTACAATGAGCAGTTCTTC. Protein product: CASSESLNSPPYNEQFF.